The sequence of this T cell receptor beta chain was determined in a study of vaccination and CD4 T cells after COVID-19. The wider study: The convalescents included six males and four females, and among them two were Hispanic while seven were Caucasian.

Treatment defined: roughly 10-day PBMC culture with coronavirus spike peptide pools or control peptides (ViraFEST assay). CD4+ T-cell collection from the unexposed donor predated the COVID-19 pandemic (2011-2018). On this clonotype: Its antigen is unknown.

The Oncomine TCR Beta short-read assay sequenced DNA from cultured CD4+ T cells. TCRdb re-analysed the PCR reads in MiXCR, keeping a single row per CDR3 protein. The table shows around 10,000 distinct CDR3 sequences, with about half occurring only once. The sequenced sample consisted of CD4+ T cells from blood, cultured in vitro. The receptor was derived from a human donor in good health.

DNA for the CDR3: TGTGCCAGCAGTCACGGCGATACGCAGTATTTT. It is translated as CASSHGDTQYF. This sequence joins TRBV6-2 or TRBV6-3 and TRBJ2-3, with D unresolved. CDR1 and CDR2 from the germline V gene are MNHEY and SVGEGT. The CDR3 totals 11 residues. The V end lost 5 bases, the J end lost 6 bases, and 6 bases lay between the germline ends.